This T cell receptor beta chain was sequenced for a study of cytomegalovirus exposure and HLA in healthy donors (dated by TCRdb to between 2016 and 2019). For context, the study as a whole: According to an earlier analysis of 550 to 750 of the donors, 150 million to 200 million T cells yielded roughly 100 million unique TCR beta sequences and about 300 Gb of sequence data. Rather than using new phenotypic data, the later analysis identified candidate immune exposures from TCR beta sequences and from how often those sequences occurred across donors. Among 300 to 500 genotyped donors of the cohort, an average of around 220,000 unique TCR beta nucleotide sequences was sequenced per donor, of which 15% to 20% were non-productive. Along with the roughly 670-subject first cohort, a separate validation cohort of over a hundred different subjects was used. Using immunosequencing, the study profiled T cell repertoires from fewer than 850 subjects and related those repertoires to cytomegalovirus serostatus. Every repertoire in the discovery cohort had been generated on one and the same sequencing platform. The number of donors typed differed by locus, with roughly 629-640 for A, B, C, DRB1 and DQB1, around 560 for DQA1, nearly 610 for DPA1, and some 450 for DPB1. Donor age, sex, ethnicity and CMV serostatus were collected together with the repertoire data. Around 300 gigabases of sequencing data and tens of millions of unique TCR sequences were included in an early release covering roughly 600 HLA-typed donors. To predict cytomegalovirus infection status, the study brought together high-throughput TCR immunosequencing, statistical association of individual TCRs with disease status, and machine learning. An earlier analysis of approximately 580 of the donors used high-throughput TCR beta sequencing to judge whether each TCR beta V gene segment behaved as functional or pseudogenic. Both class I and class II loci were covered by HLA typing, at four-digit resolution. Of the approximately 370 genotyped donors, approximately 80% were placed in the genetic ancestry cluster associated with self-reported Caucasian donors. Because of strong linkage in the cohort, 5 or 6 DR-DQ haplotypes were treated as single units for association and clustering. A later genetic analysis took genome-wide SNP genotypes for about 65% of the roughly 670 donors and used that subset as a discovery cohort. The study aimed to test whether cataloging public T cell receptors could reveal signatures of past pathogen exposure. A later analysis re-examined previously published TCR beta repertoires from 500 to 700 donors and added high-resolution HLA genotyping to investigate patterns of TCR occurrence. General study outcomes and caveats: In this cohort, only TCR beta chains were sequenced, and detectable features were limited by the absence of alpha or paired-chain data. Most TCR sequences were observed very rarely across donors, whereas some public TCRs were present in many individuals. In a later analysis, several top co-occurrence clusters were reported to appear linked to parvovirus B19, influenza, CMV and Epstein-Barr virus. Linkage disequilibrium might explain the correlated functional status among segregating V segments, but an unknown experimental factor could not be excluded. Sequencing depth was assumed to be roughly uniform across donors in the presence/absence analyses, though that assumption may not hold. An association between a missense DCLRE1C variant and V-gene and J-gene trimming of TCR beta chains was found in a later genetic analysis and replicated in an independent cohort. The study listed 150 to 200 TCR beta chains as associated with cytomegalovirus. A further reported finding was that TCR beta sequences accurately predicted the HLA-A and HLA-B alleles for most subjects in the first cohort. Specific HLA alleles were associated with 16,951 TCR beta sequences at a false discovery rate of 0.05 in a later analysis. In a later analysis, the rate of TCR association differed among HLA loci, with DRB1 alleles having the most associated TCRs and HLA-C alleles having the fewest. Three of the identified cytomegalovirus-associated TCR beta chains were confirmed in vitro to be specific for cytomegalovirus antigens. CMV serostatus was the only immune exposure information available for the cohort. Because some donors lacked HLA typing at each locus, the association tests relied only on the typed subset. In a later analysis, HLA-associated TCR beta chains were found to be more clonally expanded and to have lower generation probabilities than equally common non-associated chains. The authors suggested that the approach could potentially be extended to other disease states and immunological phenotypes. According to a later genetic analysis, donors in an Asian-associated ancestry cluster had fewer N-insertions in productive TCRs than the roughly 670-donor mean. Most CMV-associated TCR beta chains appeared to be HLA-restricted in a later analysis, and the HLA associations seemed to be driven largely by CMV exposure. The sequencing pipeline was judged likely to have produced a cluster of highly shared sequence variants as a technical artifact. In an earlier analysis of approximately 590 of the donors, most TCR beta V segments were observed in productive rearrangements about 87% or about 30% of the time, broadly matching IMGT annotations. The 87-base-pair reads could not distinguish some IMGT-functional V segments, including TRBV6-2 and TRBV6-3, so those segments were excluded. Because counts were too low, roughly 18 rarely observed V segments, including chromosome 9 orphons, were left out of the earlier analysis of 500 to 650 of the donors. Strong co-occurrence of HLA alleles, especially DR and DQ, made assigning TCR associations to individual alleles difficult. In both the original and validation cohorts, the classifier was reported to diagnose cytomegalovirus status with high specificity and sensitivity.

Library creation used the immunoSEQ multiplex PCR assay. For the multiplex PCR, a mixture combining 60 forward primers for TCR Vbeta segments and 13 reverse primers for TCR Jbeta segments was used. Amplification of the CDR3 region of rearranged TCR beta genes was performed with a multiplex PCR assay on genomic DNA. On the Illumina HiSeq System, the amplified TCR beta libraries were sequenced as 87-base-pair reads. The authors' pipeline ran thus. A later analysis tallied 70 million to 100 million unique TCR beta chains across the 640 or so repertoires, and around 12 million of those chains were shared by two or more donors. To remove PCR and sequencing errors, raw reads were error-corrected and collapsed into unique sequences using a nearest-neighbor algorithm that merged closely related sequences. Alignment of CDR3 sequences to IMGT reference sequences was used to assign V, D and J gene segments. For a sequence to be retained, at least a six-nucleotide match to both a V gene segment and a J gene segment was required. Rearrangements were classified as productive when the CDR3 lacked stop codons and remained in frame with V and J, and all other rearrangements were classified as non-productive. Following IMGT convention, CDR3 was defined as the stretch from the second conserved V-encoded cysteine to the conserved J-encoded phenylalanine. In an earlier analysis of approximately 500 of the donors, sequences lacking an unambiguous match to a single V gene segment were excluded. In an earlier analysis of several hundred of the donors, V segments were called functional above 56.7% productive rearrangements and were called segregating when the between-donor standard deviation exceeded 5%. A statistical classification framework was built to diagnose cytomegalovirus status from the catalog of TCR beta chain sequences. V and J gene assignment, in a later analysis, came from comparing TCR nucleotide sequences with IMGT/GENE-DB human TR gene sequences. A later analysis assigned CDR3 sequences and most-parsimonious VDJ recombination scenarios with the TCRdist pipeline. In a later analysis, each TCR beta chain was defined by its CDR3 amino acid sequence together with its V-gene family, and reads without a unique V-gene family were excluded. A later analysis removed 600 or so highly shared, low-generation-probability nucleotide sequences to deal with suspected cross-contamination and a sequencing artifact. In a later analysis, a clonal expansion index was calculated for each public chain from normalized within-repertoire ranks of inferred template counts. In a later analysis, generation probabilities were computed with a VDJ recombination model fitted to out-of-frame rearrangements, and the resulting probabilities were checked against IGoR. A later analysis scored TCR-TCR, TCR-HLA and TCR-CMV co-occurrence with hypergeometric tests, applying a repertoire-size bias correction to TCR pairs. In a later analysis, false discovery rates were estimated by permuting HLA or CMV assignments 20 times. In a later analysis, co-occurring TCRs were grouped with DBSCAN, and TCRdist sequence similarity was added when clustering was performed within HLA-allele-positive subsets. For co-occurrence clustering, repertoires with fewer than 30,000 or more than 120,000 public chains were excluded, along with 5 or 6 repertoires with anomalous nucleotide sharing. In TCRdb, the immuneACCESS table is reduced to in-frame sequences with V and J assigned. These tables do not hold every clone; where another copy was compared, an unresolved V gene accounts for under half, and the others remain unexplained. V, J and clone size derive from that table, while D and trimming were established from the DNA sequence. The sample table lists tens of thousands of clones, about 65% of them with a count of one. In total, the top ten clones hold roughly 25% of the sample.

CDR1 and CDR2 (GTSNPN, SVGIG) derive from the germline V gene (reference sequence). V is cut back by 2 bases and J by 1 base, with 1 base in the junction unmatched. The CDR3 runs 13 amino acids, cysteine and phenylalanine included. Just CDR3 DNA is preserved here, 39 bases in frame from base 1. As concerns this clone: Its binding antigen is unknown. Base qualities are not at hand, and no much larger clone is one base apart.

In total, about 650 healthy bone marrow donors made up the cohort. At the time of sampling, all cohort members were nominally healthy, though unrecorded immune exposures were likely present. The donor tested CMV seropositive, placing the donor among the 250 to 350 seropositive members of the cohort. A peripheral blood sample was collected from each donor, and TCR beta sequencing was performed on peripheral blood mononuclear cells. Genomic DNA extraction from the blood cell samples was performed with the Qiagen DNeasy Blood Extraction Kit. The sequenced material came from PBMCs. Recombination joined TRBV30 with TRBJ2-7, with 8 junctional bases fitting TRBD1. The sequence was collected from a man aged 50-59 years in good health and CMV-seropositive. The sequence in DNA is TGTGCCTGGAGTACAGGGGGGTCCTACGAGCAGTACTTC. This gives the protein CAWSTGGSYEQYF.